The clone carrying this T cell receptor beta chain was counted a few times. TCRdb independently ran MiXCR on the RT-PCR reads; one entry per CDR3 protein. Of more than 600,000 distinct CDR3 sequences listed, 14% are singletons. This CDR3 contains 16 residues. Unmatched junction bases numbered 2, after V lost 0 bases and J lost 1 base. The germline gives CDR1 SGHTS, CDR2 YDEGEE. The source is a female donor in good health, serving as a healthy control. Sequencing was performed on memory CD4+ T cells from blood. The chain couples TRBV5-8 to TRBJ2-5, with 11 positions matching TRBD2. This CDR3 is CASSLGLAGSQETQYF. Here the CDR3 DNA reads TGTGCCAGCAGCTTGGGACTAGCGGGGTCCCAAGAGACCCAGTACTTC.